The present T cell receptor beta chain was sequenced within a study of OX40 agonist ivuxolimab in advanced cancers. About the research overall: The group had a mean age of 60 years, ranged from about 23 to 85, and was 82.7% male.

Per the germline V gene, CDR1 is SGHRS and CDR2 is YFSETQ. V shed 0 bases and J shed 1 base, with 11 bases lying between them. The CDR3 has 15 residues. TCRdb keeps only in-frame clones here, not all; method: immunoSEQ multiplex PCR. Of around 94,000 clones in the sample, more than 75% were seen once. This clone was counted a few times. This sequence originates from an adult with an advanced solid tumor such as melanoma, head and neck, liver or kidney cancer. The sequenced sample was CD4+ or CD8+ T cells sorted from blood, obtained in a trial of the OX40 agonist ivuxolimab. The chain couples TRBV5-1 to TRBJ2-7; D might be TRBD1 or TRBD2, each matching 6 bases. CDR3 protein: CASSLVQGLSYEQYF. CDR3 coding DNA: TGCGCCAGCAGCTTGGTACAGGGACTGTCCTACGAGCAGTACTTC. The full variable domain, completed using reference TRBV5-1 and TRBJ2-7, is KAGVTQTPRYLIKTRGQQVTLSCSPISGHRSVSWYQQTPGQGLQFLFEYFSETQRNKGNFPGRFSGRQFSNSRSEMNVSTLELGDSALYLCASSLVQGLSYEQYFGPGTRLTVT.